This passage covers 13 T cell receptor beta chains from one sample sequenced in a study of cytomegalovirus exposure and HLA in healthy donors (dated by TCRdb to 2016 to 2017). To prepare the library, the immunoSEQ multiplex PCR assay was applied. For the multiplex PCR, a mixture combining 60 forward primers for TCR Vbeta segments and 13 reverse primers for TCR Jbeta segments was used. TCRdb retrieved this table from immuneACCESS and kept in-frame rearrangements only. Not all clones are present; in checked studies, unresolved V genes account for under half, and no reason is known for the remainder. The sample records some 240,000 clones, about nine tenths of which are singletons. The ten largest account for 1.7% of the sample. The sample comprised PBMCs. Every receptor here comes from a girl between 2 and 10 years old in good health and CMV-seronegative.

This chain connects TRBV29-1 to TRBJ2-7; possible D gene TRBD1, 5 bases. From germline, CDR1 is SQVTM and CDR2 ANQGSEA. The CDR3 is made up of 14 amino acids. V lost 7 bases, J lost 0 bases, and 16 bases lay in between. CDR3 sequence: CSAQQDSASYEQYF. CDR3 in DNA: TGCAGCGCCCAACAGGATTCTGCCTCCTACGAGCAGTACTTC.

V and J are TRBV30 and TRBJ1-1, with D uncertain. The length of the CDR3 is 12 residues. CDR1 and CDR2 (germline): GTSNPN, SVGIG (reference sequence). V lost 0 bases and J 5 bases, leaving 7 bases between the germline ends. The CDR3 DNA is TGTGCCTGGAGTGTACGGTTGACTGAAGCTTTCTTT. Residues: CAWSVRLTEAFF.

This chain links TRBV4-2 with TRBJ1-6, with TRBD1 matching 11 bases. V lost 0 bases to trimming and J lost 6 bases; unmatched junction nucleotides: 1. This CDR3 has 16 amino acids. Looked up from germline, CDR1 is LGHNA and CDR2 is YNFKEQ. This CDR3 is CASSQEGQGGNSPLHF. The CDR3 DNA is TGTGCCAGCAGCCAAGAGGGACAGGGGGGTAATTCACCCCTCCACTTT.

This rearrangement joins TRBV7-2 to TRBJ2-3, with 9 nucleotides matching TRBD2. V gave up 5 bases and J gave up 3 bases; unmatched junction bases: 9. Germline assignment: CDR1 SGHTA and CDR2 FQGNSA. The CDR3 has 16 amino acids. CDR3 nucleotides: TGTGCCAGCAGCCCCCGACTGAGCGGGGGGACAGATACGCAGTATTTT. It yields the protein CASSPRLSGGTDTQYF. Combining the CDR3 with reference TRBV7-2 and TRBJ2-3 gives the whole variable domain GAGVSQSPSNKVTEKGKDVELRCDPISGHTALYWYRQSLGQGLEFLIYFQGNSAPDKSGLPSDRFSAERTGGSVSTLTIQRTQQEDSAVYLCASSPRLSGGTDTQYFGPGTRLTVL.

The chain joins TRBV5-1 to TRBJ2-7, with 7 bases matching TRBD1. Trimming took 0 bases from V and 0 from J; bases not matched to a gene: 3. Per germline, CDR1 SGHRS and CDR2 YFSETQ. This CDR3 is built from 15 residues. CDR3 protein: CASSLGGQASYEQYF. CDR3 sequence (DNA): TGCGCCAGCAGCTTGGGTGGACAGGCCTCCTACGAGCAGTACTTC.

The chain has TRBV30 and TRBJ1-6; D unclear. The CDR3 is 14 residues long. Germline CDR1 GTSNPN, CDR2 SVGIG (reference sequence). V lost 7 bases and J lost 7, with 17 bases in between. CDR3 protein: CAYTPLRQNSPLHF. CDR3 DNA sequence: TGTGCCTACACCCCATTGAGGCAGAATTCACCCCTCCACTTT.

The chain is built from TRBV2 and TRBJ2-7, with D possibly TRBD1 on 6 matching bases. In germline, CDR1 is SNHLY, CDR2 FYNNEI. The CDR3 sequence is 16 residues long. V was pared by 6 bases and J by 1 base, with 19 bases between. Here the CDR3 DNA reads TGTGCCAGCAGCGATATTACAGGGAAATTTTCCTACGAGCAGTACTTC. Protein sequence: CASSDITGKFSYEQYF.

The V call is TRBV2, the J call TRBJ1-5, with a tentative D call TRBD1 (5 bases). Between the trimmed V and J ends, which lost 7 bases and 0 bases, there was a span of 13 bases. The CDR3 runs 15 residues. Germline V gene sequence: CDR1 SNHLY, CDR2 FYNNEI. CDR3 loop: CASTGGSNSNQPQHF. The CDR3 nucleotides read TGTGCCAGCACTGGGGGGAGTAATAGCAATCAGCCCCAGCATTTT.

V is TRBV6-5 and J is TRBJ2-7, with a tentative D call TRBD1 (6 bases). V lost 5 bases, J lost 6 bases, and 20 bases lay in between. From germline, CDR1 is MNHEY and CDR2 SVGAGI. CDR3 length equals 15 residues. CDR3 amino acids: CASSRTGTLGPEQYF. CDR3 bases: TGTGCCAGCAGTCGAACCGGGACACTAGGACCCGAGCAGTACTTC.

V and J are TRBV6-5 and TRBJ1-4; 7 nucleotides match TRBD1. Germline V gene data show CDR1 as MNHEY and CDR2 as SVGAGI. With V trimmed by 6 bases and J by 4 bases, 5 bases remained unmatched. The CDR3 contains 14 residues. This chain's CDR3 is CASRGQPNNEKLFF. CDR3 DNA: TGTGCCAGCAGGGGACAGCCAAATAATGAAAAACTGTTTTTT.

The V gene is TRBV5-4, the J gene TRBJ2-5; D remains ambiguous. The CDR3 spans 15 residues. The germline CDR1 and CDR2 sequences are SGHNT and YYREEE (reference sequence). The V end was cut by 4 bases, the J end by 5 bases, with 18 bases between. The DNA for the CDR3 is TGTGCCAGCAGCACCTCGCAAGGCCGAGGTGAGACCCAGTACTTC. Residues: CASSTSQGRGETQYF.

This clone was recorded only once. The chain employs TRBV10-3 and TRBJ2-2; tentatively, D is TRBD2 (6 bases). Trimming stripped 2 bases from V and 7 bases from J, with 8 bases between. Germline CDR1 ENHRY, CDR2 SYGVKD. CDR3 length: 13 residues. CDR3 in amino acids: CAISEGGIGELFF. CDR3 sequence (DNA): TGTGCCATCAGTGAGGGCGGGATCGGGGAGCTGTTTTTT.

This clone was seen once. The chain recombines TRBV12-1 with TRBJ2-7; the tabulated D call, TRBD1, remains unverified against the DNA. TRBV12-1 is termed a pseudogene. The CDR3 runs 20 residues. The CDR3 sequence: CASSLAADRGLGSPTYEQYF. The CDR3 DNA follows: TGTGCCAGCAGCTTGGCCGCCGACAGGGGGCTGGGTAGCCCGACCTACGAGCAGTACTTC.